This TCR beta chain was observed in a study of OX40 agonist ivuxolimab in advanced cancers. Profiling relied on immunoSEQ multiplex PCR, and the TCRdb table lists in-frame clones only, not all of them. The repertoire has under 70,000 clones, roughly 81% of them found once; the top ten carry roughly 2%. Trimming pared 6 bases from V and 4 bases from J, leaving 15 bases between. The CDR3 consists of 14 residues. Germline V lookup: CDR1 KGHSH, CDR2 LQKENI. As for this clone: At the DNA level, this CDR3 is encoded by other sequences in the same sample as well.

Autoimmune disease history or systemic immunosuppression led to patient exclusion. This TCR was sampled from an adult with an advanced solid tumor such as melanoma, head and neck, liver or kidney cancer. This rearrangement joins TRBV18 to TRBJ2-5; weak D call: TRBD2 (6 bases). The sample consisted of CD4+ or CD8+ T cells sorted from blood, taken in a trial of the OX40 agonist ivuxolimab. The CDR3 loop reads CASSPQTGRETQYF. CDR3 DNA: TGTGCCAGCTCGCCTCAAACCGGGAGAGAGACCCAGTACTTC. Full variable domain (remainder filled in from reference TRBV18 and TRBJ2-5): NAGVMQNPRHLVRRRGQEARLRCSPMKGHSHVYWYRQLPEEGLKFMVYLQKENIIDESGMPKERFSAEFPKEGPSILRIQQVVRGDSAAYFCASSPQTGRETQYFGPGTRLLVL.